This T cell receptor (beta chain) came from a study of T-cell memory formation after mild COVID-19. Each CDR3 protein gets one entry after TCRdb re-called the 5' RACE reads with MiXCR. Of approximately 500,000 distinct CDR3 sequences in the sample, roughly 25% are singletons; the top ten hold around 13%. Germline CDR1 and CDR2: DFQATT and SNEGSKA (reference sequence). The CDR3 has 16 amino acids. V was pared by 1 base and J by 2 bases, with 5 bases of the junction left unmatched. Sequencing was performed on PBMCs or a T cell subset sorted from them (not recorded which). The receptor was isolated from an adult woman who had mild COVID-19 (a few samples of this study predate the infection). Cell type and time point are not known. The J gene is TRBJ2-3, the V gene TRBV20-1, with 11 bases identical to TRBD2. CDR3 sequence: CSARGLAGGFTDTQYF. The DNA for the CDR3 is TGCAGTGCTAGAGGGCTAGCGGGAGGTTTCACAGATACGCAGTATTTT.